This T cell receptor (beta chain) emerged from a study of CD8 T cells in ankylosing spondylitis. Study-level findings and limits: From matched ankylosing spondylitis synovial fluid, disease-linked clones were reportedly recovered at significantly enriched levels. Ankylosing spondylitis blood appeared to carry a characteristic TCR beta motif of roughly 8 highly homologous variants.

Using quantitative 5'-RACE with molecular barcodes, the authors made TCR beta libraries. Using its own MiXCR run on the 5' RACE reads, TCRdb lists one record per CDR3 protein. The sample holds about 750,000 distinct CDR3 sequences; under 20% are singletons and the top ten take approximately 18%. This CDR3 comprises 16 residues. V gave up 4 bases and J gave up 4 bases; unmatched junction bases: 13. The germline V gene encodes CDR1 SGHTA and CDR2 FQGNSA. This clonotype was found a few times. Antigen unknown. The chain has TRBV7-2 and TRBJ2-7, with 7 bases identical to TRBD2. The sample consisted of blood, either unsorted or a sorted T cell fraction (not recorded which). The TCR sequence derives from a male donor with ankylosing spondylitis. CDR3 loop: CASSSSTTSARYEQYF. The DNA for the CDR3 is TGTGCCAGCAGCTCGTCCACCACTAGCGCTAGATACGAGCAGTACTTC.